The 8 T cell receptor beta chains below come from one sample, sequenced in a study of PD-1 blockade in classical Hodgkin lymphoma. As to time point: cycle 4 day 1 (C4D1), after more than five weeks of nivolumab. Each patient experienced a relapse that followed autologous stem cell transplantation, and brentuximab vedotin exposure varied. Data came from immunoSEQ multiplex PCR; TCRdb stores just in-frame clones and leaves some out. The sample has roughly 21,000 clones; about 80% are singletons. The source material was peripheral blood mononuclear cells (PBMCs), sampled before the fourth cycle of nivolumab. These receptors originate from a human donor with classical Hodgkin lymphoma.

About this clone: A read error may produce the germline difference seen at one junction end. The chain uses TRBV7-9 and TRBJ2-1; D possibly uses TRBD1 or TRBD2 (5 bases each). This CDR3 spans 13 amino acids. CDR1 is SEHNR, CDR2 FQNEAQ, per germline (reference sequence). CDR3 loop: CASSLPEGPPMVF. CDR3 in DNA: TGTGCCAGCAGCTTACCAGAGGGGCCTCCCATGGTCTTC.

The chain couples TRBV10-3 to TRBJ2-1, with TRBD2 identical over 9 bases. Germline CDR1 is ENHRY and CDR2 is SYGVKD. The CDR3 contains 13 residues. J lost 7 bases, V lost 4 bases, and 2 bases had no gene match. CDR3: CAISVGLANEQFF. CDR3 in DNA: TGTGCCATCAGTGTGGGACTAGCTAATGAGCAGTTCTTC.

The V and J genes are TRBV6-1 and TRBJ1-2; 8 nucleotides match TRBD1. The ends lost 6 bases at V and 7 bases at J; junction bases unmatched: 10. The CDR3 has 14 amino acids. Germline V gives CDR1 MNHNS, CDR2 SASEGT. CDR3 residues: CASRVGTGLCGYTF. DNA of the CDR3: TGTGCCAGCAGGGTCGGGACAGGATTATGTGGCTACACCTTC.

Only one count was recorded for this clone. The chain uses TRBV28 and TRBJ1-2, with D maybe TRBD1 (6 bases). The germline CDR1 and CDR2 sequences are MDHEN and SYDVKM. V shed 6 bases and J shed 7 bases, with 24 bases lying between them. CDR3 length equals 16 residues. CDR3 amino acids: CASRKGGTAGRAGYTF. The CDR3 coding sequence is TGTGCCAGCAGGAAGGGGGGTACAGCGGGGAGGGCTGGCTACACCTTC.

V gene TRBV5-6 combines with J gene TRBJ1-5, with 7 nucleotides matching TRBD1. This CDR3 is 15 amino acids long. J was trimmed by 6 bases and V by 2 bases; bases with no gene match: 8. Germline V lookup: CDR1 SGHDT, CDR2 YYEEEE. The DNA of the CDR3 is TGTGCCAGCAGCTTCGACAGGGTAGTGATTCAGCCCCAGCATTTT. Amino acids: CASSFDRVVIQPQHF.

The CDR3 coding sequence is TGTGCTAGTGGTGCCCCTAGGGCAGGGACCTACGAGCAGTACTTC. It specifies CASGAPRAGTYEQYF. The J gene is TRBJ2-7, the V gene TRBV12-5; D possibly corresponds to TRBD1 (5 bases). The V and J ends lost 5 bases and 2 bases respectively, with 16 bases between them. This CDR3 has 15 amino acids. Germline values: CDR1 LGHNT, CDR2 FRNRAP.

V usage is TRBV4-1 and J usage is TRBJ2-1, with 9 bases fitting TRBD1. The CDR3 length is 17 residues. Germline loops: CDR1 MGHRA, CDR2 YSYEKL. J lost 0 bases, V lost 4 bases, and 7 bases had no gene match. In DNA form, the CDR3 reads TGCGCCAGCAGCCGCCGAACAGGGGGCTCCTCCTACAATGAGCAGTTCTTC. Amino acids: CASSRRTGGSSYNEQFF.

The CDR3 sequence: CASRSGTDNTEAFF. DNA for the CDR3: TGTGCCAGCAGGAGCGGGACAGACAACACTGAAGCTTTCTTT. The chain joins TRBV12-1 to TRBJ1-1. TRBV12-1 is an annotated pseudogene. The CDR3 is 14 amino acids.